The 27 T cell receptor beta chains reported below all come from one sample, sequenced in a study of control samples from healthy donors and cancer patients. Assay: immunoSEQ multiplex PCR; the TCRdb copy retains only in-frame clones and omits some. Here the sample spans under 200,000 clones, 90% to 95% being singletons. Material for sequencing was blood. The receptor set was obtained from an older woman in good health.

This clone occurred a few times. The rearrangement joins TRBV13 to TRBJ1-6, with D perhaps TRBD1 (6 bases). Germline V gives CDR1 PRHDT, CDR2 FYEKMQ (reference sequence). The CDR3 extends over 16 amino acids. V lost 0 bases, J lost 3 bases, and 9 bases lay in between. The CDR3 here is CASSLGQGIYNSPLHF. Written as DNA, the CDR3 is TGTGCCAGCAGCTTAGGACAGGGAATCTATAATTCACCCCTCCACTTT.

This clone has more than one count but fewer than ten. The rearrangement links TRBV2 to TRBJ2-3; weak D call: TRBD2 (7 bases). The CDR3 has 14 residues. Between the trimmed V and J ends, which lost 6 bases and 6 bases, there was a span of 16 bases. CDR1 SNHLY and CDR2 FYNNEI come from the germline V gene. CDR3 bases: TGTGCCAGCAGAGTAGGGGGGGCCCAGGATACGCAGTATTTT. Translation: CASRVGGAQDTQYF.

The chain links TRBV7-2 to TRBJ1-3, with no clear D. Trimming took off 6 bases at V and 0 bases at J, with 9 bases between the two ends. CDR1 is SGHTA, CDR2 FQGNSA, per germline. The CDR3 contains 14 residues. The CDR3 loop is CASRSAISGNTIYF. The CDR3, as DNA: TGTGCCAGCAGAAGTGCCATCTCTGGAAACACCATATATTTT.

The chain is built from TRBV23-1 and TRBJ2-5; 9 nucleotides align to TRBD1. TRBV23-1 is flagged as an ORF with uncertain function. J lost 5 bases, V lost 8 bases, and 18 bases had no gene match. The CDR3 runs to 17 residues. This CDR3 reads CASPRLWGTGRSETQYF. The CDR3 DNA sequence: TGCGCCAGCCCCCGTCTTTGGGGGACAGGGCGGTCGGAGACCCAGTACTTC.

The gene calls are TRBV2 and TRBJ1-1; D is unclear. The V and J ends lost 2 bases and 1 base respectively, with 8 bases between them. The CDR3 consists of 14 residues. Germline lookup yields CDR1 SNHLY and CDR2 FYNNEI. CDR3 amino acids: CASSELGSNTEAFF. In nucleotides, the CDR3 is TGTGCCAGCAGTGAACTGGGGTCGAACACTGAAGCTTTCTTT.

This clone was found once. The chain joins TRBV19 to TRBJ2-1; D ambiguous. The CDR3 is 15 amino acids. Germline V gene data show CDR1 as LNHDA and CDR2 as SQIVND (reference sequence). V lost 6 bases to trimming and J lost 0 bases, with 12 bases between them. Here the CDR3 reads CASRKALSSYNEQFF. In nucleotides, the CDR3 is TGTGCCAGTAGAAAGGCATTGAGCTCCTACAATGAGCAGTTCTTC.

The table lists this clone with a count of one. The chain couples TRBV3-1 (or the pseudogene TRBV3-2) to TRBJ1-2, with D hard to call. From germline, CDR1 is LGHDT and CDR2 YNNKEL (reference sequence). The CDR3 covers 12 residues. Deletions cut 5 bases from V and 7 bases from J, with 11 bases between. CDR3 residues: CASSYVMGGYTF. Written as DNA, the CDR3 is TGTGCCAGCAGCTATGTCATGGGTGGCTACACCTTC.

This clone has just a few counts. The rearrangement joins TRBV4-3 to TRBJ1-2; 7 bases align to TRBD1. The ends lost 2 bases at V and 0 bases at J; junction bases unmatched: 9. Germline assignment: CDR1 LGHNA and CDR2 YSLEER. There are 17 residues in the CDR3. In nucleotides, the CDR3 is TGCGCCAGCAGCCAACAGACCGGGACAGCCGCTAACTATGGCTACACCTTC. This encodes CASSQQTGTAANYGYTF.

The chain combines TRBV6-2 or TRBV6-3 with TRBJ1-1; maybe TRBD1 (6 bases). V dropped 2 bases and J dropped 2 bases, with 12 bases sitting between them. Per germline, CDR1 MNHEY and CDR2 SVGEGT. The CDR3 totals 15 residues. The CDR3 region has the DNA TGTGCCAGCAGTTACGGACAGAGTTTAAACACTGAAGCTTTCTTT. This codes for CASSYGQSLNTEAFF.

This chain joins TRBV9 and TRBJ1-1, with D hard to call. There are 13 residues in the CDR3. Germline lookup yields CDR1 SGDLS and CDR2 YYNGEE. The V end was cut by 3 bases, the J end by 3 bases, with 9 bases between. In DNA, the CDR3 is TGTGCCAGCAGCGCTTTACTCGACACTGAAGCTTTCTTT. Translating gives CASSALLDTEAFF.

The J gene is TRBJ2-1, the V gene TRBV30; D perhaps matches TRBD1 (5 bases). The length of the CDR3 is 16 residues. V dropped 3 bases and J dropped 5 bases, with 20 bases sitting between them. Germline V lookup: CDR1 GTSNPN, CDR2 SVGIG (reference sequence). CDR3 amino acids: CAWRRWGQTWDNEQFF. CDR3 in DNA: TGTGCCTGGAGGAGATGGGGCCAAACTTGGGACAATGAGCAGTTCTTC.

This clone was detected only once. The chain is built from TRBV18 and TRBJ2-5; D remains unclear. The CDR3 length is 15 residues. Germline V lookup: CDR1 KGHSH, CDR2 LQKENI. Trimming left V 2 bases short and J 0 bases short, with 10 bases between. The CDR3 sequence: CASSPTAEYQETQYF. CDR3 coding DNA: TGTGCCAGCTCACCAACGGCGGAGTACCAAGAGACCCAGTACTTC.

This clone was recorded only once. CDR3 amino acids: CASSFPGGGYEQYF. CDR3 coding DNA: TGTGCCAGCAGCTTTCCTGGGGGGGGATACGAGCAGTACTTC. J is TRBJ2-7 and V is TRBV7-2; 7 positions match TRBD2. CDR1 and CDR2 (germline): SGHTA, FQGNSA. The CDR3 contains 14 residues. Losses at the gene ends were 3 bases for V and 4 bases for J; bases not matched to a gene: 6. Using reference TRBV7-2 and TRBJ2-7 for the parts outside the CDR3, the full variable domain is GAGVSQSPSNKVTEKGKDVELRCDPISGHTALYWYRQSLGQGLEFLIYFQGNSAPDKSGLPSDRFSAERTGGSVSTLTIQRTQQEDSAVYLCASSFPGGGYEQYFGPGTRLTVT.

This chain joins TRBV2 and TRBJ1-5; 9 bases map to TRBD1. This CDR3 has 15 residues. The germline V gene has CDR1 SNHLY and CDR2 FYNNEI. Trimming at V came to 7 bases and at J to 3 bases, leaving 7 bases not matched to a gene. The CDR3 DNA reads TGTGCCAGCAAATTCGGACAGGGGTTCAATCAGCCCCAGCATTTT. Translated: CASKFGQGFNQPQHF. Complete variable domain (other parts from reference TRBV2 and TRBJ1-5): EPEVTQTPSHQVTQMGQEVILRCVPISNHLYFYWYRQILGQKVEFLVSFYNNEISEKSEIFDDQFSVERPDGSNFTLKIRSTKLEDSAMYFCASKFGQGFNQPQHFGDGTRLSIL.

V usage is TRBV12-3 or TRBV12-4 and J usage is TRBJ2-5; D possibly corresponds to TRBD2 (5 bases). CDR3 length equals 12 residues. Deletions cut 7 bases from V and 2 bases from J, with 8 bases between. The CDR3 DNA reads TGTGCCAGCAAACTAGAACAAGAGACCCAGTACTTC. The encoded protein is CASKLEQETQYF.

The CDR3, as DNA: TGTGCCAGCAGTAGCTCTGGGGCGATCCAGGAAAAACTGTTTTTT. It specifies CASSSSGAIQEKLFF. V and J are TRBV2 and TRBJ1-4, with D maybe TRBD1 (5 bases). This CDR3 is 15 amino acids long. Germline assignment: CDR1 SNHLY and CDR2 FYNNEI. V shed 5 bases and J shed 8 bases, with 18 bases lying between them.

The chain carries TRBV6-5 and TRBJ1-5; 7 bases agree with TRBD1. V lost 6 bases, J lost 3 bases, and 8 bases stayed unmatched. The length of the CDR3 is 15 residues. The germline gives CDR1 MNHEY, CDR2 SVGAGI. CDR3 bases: TGTGCCAGCAGCCCGGGACAGAGGCCCAATCAGCCCCAGCATTTT. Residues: CASSPGQRPNQPQHF.

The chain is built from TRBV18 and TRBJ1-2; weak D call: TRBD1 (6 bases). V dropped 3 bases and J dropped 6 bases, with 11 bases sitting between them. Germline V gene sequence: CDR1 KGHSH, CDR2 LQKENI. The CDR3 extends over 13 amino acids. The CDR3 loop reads CASSPTRDNGYTF. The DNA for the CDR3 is TGTGCCAGCTCACCCACCAGGGACAATGGCTACACCTTC.

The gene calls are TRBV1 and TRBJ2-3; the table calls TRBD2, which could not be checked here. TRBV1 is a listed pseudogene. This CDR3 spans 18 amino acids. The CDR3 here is CTSSQAGTSRTSTDTQYF. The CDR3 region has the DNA TGCACCAGCAGCCAAGCCGGGACTAGCCGAACTAGCACAGATACGCAGTATTTT.

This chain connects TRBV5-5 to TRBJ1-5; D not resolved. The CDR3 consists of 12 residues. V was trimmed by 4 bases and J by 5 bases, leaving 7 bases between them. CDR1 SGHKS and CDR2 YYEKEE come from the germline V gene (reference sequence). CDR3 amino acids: CASSRLDQPQHF. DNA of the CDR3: TGTGCCAGCAGCCGCTTGGATCAGCCCCAGCATTTT.

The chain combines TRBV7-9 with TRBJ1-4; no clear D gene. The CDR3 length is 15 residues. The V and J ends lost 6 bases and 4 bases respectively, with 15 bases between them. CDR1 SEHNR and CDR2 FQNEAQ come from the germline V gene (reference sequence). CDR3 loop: CASSFKGPSNEKLFF. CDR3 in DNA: TGTGCCAGCAGTTTTAAAGGCCCCAGTAATGAAAAACTGTTTTTT.

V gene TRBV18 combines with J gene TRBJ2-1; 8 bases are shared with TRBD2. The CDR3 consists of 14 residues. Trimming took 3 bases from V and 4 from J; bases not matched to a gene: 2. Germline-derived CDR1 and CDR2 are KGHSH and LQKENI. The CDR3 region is CASSPSGGYNEQFF. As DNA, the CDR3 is TGTGCCAGCTCACCGAGCGGGGGATACAATGAGCAGTTCTTC.

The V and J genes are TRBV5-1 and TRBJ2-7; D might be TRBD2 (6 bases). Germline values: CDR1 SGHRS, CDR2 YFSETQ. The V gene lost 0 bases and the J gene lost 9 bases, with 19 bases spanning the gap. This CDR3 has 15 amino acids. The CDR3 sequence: CASSLGGTRNQGQYF. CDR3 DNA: TGCGCCAGCAGCTTGGGCGGGACTCGCAACCAGGGGCAGTACTTC.

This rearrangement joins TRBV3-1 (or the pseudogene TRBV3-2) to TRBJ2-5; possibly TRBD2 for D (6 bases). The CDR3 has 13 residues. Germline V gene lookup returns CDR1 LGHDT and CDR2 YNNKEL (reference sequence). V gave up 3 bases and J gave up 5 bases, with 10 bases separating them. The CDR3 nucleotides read TGTGCCAGCAGCCAGCGGGGAGTGGAGACCCAGTACTTC. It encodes CASSQRGVETQYF.

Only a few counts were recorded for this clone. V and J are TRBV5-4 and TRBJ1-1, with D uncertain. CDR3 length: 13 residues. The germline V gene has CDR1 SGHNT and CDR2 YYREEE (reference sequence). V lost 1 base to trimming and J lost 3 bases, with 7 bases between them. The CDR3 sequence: CASSLWLDTEAFF. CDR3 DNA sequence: TGTGCCAGCAGCTTGTGGCTGGACACTGAAGCTTTCTTT.

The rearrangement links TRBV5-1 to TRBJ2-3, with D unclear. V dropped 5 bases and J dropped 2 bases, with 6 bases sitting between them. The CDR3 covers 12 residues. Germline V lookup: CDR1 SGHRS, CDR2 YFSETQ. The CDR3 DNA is TGCGCCAGCAGTGCGCCCACAGATACGCAGTATTTT. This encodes CASSAPTDTQYF.

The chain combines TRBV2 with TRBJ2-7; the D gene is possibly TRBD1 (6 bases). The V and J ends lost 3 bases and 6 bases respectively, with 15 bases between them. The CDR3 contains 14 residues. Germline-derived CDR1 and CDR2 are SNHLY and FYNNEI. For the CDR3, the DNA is TGTGCCAGCAGTGACCCCGGGACAATGGGCGAGCAGTACTTC. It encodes CASSDPGTMGEQYF.